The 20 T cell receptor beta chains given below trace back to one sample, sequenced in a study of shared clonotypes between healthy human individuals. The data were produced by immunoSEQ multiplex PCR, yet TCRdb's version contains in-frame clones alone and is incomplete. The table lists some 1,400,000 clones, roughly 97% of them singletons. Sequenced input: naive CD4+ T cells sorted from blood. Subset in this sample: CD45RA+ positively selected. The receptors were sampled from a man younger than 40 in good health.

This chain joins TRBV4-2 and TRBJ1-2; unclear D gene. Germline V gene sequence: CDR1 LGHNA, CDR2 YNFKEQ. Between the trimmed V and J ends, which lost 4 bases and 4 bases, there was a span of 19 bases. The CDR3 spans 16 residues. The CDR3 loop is CASSPSLGSQFYGYTF. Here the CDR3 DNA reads TGTGCCAGCAGCCCGTCTTTGGGCAGCCAATTCTATGGCTACACCTTC.

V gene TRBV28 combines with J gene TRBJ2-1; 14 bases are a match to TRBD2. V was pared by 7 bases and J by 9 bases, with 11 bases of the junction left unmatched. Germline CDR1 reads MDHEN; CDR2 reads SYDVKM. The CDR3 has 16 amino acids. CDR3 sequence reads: CASNRPGLAGVVEQFF. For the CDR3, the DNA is TGTGCCAGCAATAGACCGGGACTAGCGGGAGTGGTTGAGCAGTTCTTC.

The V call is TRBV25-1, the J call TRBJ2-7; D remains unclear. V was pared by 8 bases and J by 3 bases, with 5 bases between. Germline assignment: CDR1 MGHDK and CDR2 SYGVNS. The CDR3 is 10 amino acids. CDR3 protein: CASGFYEQYF. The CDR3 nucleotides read TGTGCCAGCGGATTCTACGAGCAGTACTTC.

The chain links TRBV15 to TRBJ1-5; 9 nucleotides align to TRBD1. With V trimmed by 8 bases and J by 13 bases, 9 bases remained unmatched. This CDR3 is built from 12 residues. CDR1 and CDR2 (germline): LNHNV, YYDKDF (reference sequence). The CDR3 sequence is CATGDGTGSQHF. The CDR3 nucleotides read TGTGCCACCGGGGACGGGACAGGGAGTCAGCATTTT.

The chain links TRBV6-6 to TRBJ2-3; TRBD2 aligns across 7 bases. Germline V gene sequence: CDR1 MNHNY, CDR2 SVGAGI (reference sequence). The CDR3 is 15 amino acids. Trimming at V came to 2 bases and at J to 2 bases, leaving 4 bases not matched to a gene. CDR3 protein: CASSYRAGFTDTQYF. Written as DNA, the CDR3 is TGTGCCAGCAGTTACCGAGCGGGATTCACAGATACGCAGTATTTT.

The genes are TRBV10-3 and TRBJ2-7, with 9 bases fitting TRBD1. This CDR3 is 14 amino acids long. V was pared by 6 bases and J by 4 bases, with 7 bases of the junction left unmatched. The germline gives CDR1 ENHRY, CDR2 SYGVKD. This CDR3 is CAISSQGAHYEQYF. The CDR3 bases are TGTGCCATCAGCTCACAGGGGGCGCATTACGAGCAGTACTTC.

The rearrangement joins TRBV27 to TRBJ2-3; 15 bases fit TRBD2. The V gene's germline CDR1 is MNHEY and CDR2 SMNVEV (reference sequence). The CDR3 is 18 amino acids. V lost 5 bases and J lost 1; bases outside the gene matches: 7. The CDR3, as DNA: TGTGCCAGCAGTACCCCGGGACTAGCGGGAGGAGGCACAGATACGCAGTATTTT. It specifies CASSTPGLAGGGTDTQYF.

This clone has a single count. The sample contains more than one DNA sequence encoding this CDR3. The CDR3, as DNA: TGCGCCAGCAGCTTGGCACCCCACACAGATACGCAGTATTTT. Encoded protein: CASSLAPHTDTQYF. The chain employs TRBV5-1 and TRBJ2-3; D ambiguous. CDR3 size: 14 residues. CDR1 is SGHRS, CDR2 YFSETQ, per germline. Trimming stripped 0 bases from V and 2 bases from J, with 7 bases between.

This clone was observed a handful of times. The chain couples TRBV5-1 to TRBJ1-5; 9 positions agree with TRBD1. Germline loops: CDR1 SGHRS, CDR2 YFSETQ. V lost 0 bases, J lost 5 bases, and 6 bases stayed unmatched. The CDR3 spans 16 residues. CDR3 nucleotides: TGCGCCAGCAGCTTGGGGGGACAGGGAGGCTATCAGCCCCAGCATTTT. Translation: CASSLGGQGGYQPQHF.

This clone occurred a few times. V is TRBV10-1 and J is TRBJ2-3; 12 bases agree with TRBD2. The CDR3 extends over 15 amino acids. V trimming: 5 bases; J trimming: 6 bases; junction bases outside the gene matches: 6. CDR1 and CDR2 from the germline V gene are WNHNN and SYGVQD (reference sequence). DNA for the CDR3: TGCGCCAGCAGTCGAACTAGCGGGAGGCCGGATACGCAGTATTTT. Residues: CASSRTSGRPDTQYF.

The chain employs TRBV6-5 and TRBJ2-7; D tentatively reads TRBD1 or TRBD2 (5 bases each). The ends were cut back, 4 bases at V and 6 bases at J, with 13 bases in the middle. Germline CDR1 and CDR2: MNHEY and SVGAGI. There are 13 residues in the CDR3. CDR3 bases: TGTGCCAGCAGTTTTGGGGGACCAGGCGAGCAGTACTTC. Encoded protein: CASSFGGPGEQYF.

This CDR3 is CASGLAALHNEQFF. In nucleotides, the CDR3 is TGTGCCAGCGGACTAGCGGCCCTGCACAATGAGCAGTTCTTC. The V call is TRBV6-6, the J call TRBJ2-1; TRBD2 aligns across 10 bases. CDR1 and CDR2 from the germline V gene are MNHNY and SVGAGI (reference sequence). V shed 8 bases and J 5 bases; nucleotides not matched to a gene: 6. CDR3 size: 14 residues.

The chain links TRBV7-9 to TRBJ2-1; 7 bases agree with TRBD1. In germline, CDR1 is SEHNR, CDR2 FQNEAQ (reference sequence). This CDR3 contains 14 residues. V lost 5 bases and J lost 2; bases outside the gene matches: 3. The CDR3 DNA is TGTGCCAGCAGCCTGACAGGGACCTACAATGAGCAGTTCTTC. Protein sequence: CASSLTGTYNEQFF.

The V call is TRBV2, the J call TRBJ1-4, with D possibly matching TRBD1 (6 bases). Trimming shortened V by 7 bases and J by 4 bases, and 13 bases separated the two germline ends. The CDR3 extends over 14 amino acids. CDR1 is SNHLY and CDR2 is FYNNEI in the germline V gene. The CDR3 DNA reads TGTGCCAGCACTAGCAGGGGCCGTAATGAAAAACTGTTTTTT. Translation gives CASTSRGRNEKLFF.

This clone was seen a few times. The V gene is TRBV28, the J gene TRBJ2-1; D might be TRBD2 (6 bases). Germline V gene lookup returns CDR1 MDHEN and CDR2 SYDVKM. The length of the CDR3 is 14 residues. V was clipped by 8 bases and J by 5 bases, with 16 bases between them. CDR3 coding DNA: TGTGCCAGCGGGGAGGCAGGGTGGAACAATGAGCAGTTCTTC. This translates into CASGEAGWNNEQFF. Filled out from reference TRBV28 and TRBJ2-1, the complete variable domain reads DVKVTQSSRYLVKRTGEKVFLECVQDMDHENMFWYRQDPGLGLRLIYFSYDVKMKEKGDIPEGYSVSREKKERFSLILESASTNQTSMYLCASGEAGWNNEQFFGPGTRLTVL.

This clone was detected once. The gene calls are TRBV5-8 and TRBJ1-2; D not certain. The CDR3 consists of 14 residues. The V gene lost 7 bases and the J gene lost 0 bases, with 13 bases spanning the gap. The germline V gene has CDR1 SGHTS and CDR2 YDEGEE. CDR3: CASLPRWTNYGYTF. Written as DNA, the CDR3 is TGTGCCAGCCTACCCCGGTGGACTAACTATGGCTACACCTTC. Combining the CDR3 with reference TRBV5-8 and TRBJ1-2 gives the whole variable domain EAGVTQSPTHLIKTRGQQATLRCSPISGHTSVYWYQQALGLGLQFLLWYDEGEERNRGNFPPRFSGRQFPNYSSELNVNALELEDSALYLCASLPRWTNYGYTFGSGTRLTVV.

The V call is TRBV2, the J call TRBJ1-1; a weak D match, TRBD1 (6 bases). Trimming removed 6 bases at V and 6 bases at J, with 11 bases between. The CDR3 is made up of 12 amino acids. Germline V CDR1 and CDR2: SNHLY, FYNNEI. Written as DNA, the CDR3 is TGTGCCAGCAGGCCCAGGGGAGCTGAAGCTTTCTTT. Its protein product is CASRPRGAEAFF.

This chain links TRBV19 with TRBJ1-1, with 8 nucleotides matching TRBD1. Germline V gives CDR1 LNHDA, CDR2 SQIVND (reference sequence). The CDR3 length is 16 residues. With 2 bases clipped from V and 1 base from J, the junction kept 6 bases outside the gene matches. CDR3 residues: CASSIMGQASNTEAFF. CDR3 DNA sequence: TGTGCCAGTAGTATAATGGGACAGGCTTCGAACACTGAAGCTTTCTTT. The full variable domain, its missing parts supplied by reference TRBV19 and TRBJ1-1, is DGGITQSPKYLFRKEGQNVTLSCEQNLNHDAMYWYRQDPGQGLRLIYYSQIVNDFQKGDIAEGYSVSREKKESFPLTVTSAQKNPTAFYLCASSIMGQASNTEAFFGQGTRLTVV.

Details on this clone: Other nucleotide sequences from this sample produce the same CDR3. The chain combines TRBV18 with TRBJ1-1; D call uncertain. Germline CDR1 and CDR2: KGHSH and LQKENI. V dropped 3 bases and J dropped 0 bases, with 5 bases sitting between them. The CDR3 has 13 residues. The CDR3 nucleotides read TGTGCCAGCTCACCCCTGATGAACACTGAAGCTTTCTTT. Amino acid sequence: CASSPLMNTEAFF.

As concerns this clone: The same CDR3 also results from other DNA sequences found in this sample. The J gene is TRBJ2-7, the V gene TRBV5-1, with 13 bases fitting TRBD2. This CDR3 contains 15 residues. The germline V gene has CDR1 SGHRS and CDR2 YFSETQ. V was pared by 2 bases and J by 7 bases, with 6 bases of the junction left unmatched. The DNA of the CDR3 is TGCGCCAGCAGCTTCGGACTAGCGGGAGTCAAGGAGCAGTACTTC. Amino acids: CASSFGLAGVKEQYF.